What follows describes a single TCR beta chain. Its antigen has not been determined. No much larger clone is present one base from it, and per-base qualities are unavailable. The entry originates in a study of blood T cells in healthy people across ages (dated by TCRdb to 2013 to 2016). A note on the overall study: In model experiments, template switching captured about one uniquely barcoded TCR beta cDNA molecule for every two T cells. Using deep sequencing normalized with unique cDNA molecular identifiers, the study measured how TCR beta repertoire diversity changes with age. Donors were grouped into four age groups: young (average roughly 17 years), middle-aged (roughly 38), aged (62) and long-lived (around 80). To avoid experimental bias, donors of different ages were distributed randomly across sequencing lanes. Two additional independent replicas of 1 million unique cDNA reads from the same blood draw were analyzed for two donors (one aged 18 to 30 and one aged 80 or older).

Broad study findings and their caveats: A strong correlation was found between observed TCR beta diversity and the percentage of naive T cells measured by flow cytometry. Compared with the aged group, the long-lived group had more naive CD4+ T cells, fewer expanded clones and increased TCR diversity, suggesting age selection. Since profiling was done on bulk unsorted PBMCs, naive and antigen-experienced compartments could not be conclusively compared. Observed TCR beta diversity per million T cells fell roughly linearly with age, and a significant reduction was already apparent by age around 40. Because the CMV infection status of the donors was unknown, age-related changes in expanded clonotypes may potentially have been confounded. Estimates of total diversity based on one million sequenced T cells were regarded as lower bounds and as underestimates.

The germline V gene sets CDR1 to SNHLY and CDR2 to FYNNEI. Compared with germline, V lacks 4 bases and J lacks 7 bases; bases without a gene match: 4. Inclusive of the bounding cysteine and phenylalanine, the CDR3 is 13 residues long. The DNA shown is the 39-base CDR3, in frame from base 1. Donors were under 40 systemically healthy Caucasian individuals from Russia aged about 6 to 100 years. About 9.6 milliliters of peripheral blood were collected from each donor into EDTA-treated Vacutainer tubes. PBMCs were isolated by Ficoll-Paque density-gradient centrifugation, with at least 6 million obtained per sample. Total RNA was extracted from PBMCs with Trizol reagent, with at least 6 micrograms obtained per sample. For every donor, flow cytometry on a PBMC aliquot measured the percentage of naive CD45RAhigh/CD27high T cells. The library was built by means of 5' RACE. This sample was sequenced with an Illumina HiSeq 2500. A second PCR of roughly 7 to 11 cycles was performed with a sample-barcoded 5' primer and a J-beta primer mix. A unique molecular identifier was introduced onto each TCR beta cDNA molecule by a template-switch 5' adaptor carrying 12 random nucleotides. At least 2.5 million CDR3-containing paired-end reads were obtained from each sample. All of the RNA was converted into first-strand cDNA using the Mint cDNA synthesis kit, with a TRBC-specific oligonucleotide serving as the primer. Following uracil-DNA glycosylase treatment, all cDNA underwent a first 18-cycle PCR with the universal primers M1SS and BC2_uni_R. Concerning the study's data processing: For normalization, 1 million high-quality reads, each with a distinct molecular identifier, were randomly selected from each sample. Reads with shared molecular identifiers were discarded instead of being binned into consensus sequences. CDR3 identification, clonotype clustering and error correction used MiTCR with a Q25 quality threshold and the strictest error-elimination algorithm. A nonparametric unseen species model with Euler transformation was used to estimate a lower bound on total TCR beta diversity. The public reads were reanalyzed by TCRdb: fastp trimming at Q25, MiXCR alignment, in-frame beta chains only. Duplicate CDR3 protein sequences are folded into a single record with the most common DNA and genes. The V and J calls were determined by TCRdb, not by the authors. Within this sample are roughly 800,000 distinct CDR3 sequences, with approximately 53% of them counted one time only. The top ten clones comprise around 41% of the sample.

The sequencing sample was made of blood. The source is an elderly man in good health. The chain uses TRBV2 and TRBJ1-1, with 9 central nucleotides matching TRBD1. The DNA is TGTGCCAGCAGTGGGGACAGGGATGGTGAAGCTTTCTTT. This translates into CASSGDRDGEAFF.